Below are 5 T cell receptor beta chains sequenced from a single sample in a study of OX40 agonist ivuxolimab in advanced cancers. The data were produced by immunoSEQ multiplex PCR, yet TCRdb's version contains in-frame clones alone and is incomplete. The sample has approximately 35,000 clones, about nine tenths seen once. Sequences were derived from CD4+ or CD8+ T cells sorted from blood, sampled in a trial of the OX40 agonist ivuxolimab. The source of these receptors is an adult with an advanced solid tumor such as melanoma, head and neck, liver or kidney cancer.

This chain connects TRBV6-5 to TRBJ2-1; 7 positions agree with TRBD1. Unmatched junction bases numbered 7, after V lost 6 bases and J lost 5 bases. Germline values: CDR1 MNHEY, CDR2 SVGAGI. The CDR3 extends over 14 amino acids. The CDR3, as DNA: TGTGCCAGCAGCCGGACAGGTTTGCACAATGAGCAGTTCTTC. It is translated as CASSRTGLHNEQFF.

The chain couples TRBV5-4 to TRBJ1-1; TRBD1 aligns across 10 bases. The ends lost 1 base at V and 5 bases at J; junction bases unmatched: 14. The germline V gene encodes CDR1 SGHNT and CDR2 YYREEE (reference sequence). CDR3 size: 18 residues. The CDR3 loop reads CASSLLPPSDRGVTEAFF. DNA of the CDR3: TGTGCCAGCAGCTTGTTACCCCCCTCGGACAGGGGGGTAACTGAAGCTTTCTTT.

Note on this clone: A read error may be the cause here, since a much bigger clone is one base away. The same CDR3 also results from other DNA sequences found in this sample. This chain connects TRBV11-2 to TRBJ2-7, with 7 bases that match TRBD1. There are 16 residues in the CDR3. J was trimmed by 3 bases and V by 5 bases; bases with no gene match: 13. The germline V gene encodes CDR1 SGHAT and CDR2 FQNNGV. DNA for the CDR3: TGTGCCAGCAGCCTCTCCGGCGGCTGGACAGGCTACGAGCAGTACTTC. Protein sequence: CASSLSGGWTGYEQYF.

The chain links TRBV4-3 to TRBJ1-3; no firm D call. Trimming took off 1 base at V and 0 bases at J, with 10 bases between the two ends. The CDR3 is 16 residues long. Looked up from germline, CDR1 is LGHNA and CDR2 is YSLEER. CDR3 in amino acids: CASSQVDRFSGNTIYF. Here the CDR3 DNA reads TGCGCCAGCAGCCAAGTGGACCGTTTCTCTGGAAACACCATATATTTT.

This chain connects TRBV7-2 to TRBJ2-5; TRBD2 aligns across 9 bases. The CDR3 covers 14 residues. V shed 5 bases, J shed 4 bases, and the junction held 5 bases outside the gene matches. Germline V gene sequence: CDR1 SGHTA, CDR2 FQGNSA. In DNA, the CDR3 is TGTGCCAGCAGCGCCCTAGCGGGATTAGAGACCCAGTACTTC. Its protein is CASSALAGLETQYF.